This T cell receptor (beta chain) was recovered during a study of cytomegalovirus exposure and HLA in healthy donors. Vbeta (60) and Jbeta (13) primers were used in the PCR. Clones were sequenced by immunoSEQ multiplex PCR, and TCRdb holds only the in-frame ones, with some missing. The table includes over 150,000 clones, around 63% detected once. The CDR3 spans 16 residues. Trimming removed 0 bases from V and 7 bases from J, with 16 bases in between. Looked up from germline, CDR1 is SGHRS and CDR2 is YFSETQ. The source material was PBMCs. The origin of this receptor is a woman between 18 and 29 years old in good health and CMV-seropositive. The chain has TRBV5-1 and TRBJ1-4, with D unresolved. The CDR3 spells CASSLGVKPEGEKLFF. Here the CDR3 DNA reads TGCGCCAGCAGCTTGGGTGTAAAGCCCGAGGGTGAAAAACTGTTTTTT.